This is a list of T cell receptor beta chains from one sample in a study of shared clonotypes between healthy human individuals. The data were produced by immunoSEQ multiplex PCR, yet TCRdb's version contains in-frame clones alone and is incomplete. The sample lists about 770,000 clones; roughly two thirds were seen once. The sample taken for sequencing was memory CD4+ T cells sorted from blood. These receptors were obtained from a woman aged 25-40 years in good health. CDR3s include the opening cysteine and the closing phenylalanine or tryptophan. D genes are given only for firm matches. The size field is filled for only some rows; it gives once, few, many or a size class.

cdr3_aa: CAWSGGGTGYTF; cdr3_nt: TGTGCCTGGAGTGGTGGGGGTACTGGCTACACCTTC; j_call: TRBJ1-2; v_call: TRBV30; d_call: .; clone_size: .
cdr3_aa: CASSTGPSNEQFF; cdr3_nt: TGTGCCAGCAGCACGGGACCCTCCAATGAGCAGTTCTTC; j_call: TRBJ2-1; v_call: TRBV5-4; d_call: .; clone_size: .
cdr3_aa: CASSGADRGAFF; cdr3_nt: TGTGCCAGCAGTGGAGCTGACCGGGGAGCTTTCTTT; j_call: TRBJ1-1; v_call: TRBV6-1; d_call: .; clone_size: few
cdr3_aa: CASSLPGRGGPYEQYF; cdr3_nt: TGTGCCAGCAGTTTACCCGGACGGGGGGGGCCCTACGAGCAGTACTTC; j_call: TRBJ2-7; v_call: TRBV28; d_call: TRBD2; clone_size: .
cdr3_aa: CAWSTRPRDLRSYTF; cdr3_nt: TGTGCCTGGAGTACTCGACCCCGGGACCTAAGAAGTTACACCTTC; j_call: TRBJ1-2; v_call: TRBV30; d_call: .; clone_size: .
cdr3_aa: CASSQTGLAAPDEQFF; cdr3_nt: TGCGCCAGCAGCCAGACGGGACTAGCCGCCCCGGATGAGCAGTTCTTC; j_call: TRBJ2-1; v_call: TRBV4-1; d_call: TRBD2; clone_size: .
cdr3_aa: CSGGTGGYEQYF; cdr3_nt: TGCAGCGGGGGAACAGGCGGCTACGAGCAGTACTTC; j_call: TRBJ2-7; v_call: TRBV29-1; d_call: .; clone_size: .
cdr3_aa: CASSIGQGWDNQPQHF; cdr3_nt: TGTGCCAGCTCAATCGGACAGGGTTGGGACAATCAGCCCCAGCATTTT; j_call: TRBJ1-5; v_call: TRBV18; d_call: TRBD1; clone_size: .
cdr3_aa: CASSPLSGGSYNEQFF; cdr3_nt: TGTGCCAGCAGCCCCCTGTCGGGAGGATCCTACAATGAGCAGTTCTTC; j_call: TRBJ2-1; v_call: TRBV7-2; d_call: TRBD2; clone_size: .
cdr3_aa: CASSLDRGGTEAFF; cdr3_nt: TGCGCCAGCAGCTTGGACAGGGGAGGAACTGAAGCTTTCTTT; j_call: TRBJ1-1; v_call: TRBV5-1; d_call: TRBD1; clone_size: .
cdr3_aa: CASSQDVGATEAFF; cdr3_nt: TGTGCCAGCAGCCAAGATGTTGGGGCAACTGAAGCTTTCTTT; j_call: TRBJ1-1; v_call: TRBV14; d_call: .; clone_size: .
cdr3_aa: CASSLGLNYGYTF; cdr3_nt: TGTGCCAGCAGTTTGGGGCTTAACTATGGCTACACCTTC; j_call: TRBJ1-2; v_call: TRBV28; d_call: .; clone_size: few
cdr3_aa: CASSSGTGGLTEAFF; cdr3_nt: TGTGCCAGTAGTTCCGGGACAGGGGGCCTCACTGAAGCTTTCTTT; j_call: TRBJ1-1; v_call: TRBV19; d_call: TRBD1; clone_size: .
cdr3_aa: CASSPGGAGTTQETQYF; cdr3_nt: TGCGCCAGCAGCCCCGGGGGCGCGGGCACCACCCAAGAGACCCAGTACTTC; j_call: TRBJ2-5; v_call: TRBV5-1; d_call: .; clone_size: .
cdr3_aa: CASSESASGSPEQYF; cdr3_nt: TGCGCCAGCAGTGAGTCGGCAAGCGGGAGCCCCGAGCAGTACTTC; j_call: TRBJ2-7; v_call: TRBV10-1; d_call: TRBD2; clone_size: .
cdr3_aa: CASSSINPTREFRGYEQYF; cdr3_nt: TGTGCCAGCAGTTCCATAAACCCGACCAGGGAATTTAGAGGCTACGAGCAGTACTTC; j_call: TRBJ2-7; v_call: TRBV28; d_call: .; clone_size: .
cdr3_aa: CASSQDQGRDTEAFF; cdr3_nt: TGTGCCAGCAGCCAAGATCAGGGGAGGGACACTGAAGCTTTCTTT; j_call: TRBJ1-1; v_call: TRBV4-2; d_call: .; clone_size: .
cdr3_aa: CASSPASDSTDTQYF; cdr3_nt: TGTGCCAGCAGCCCCGCTAGCGACAGCACAGATACGCAGTATTTT; j_call: TRBJ2-3; v_call: TRBV5-4; d_call: .; clone_size: few
cdr3_aa: CASLSSGNTIYF; cdr3_nt: TGTGCCAGCCTAAGCTCTGGAAACACCATATATTTT; j_call: TRBJ1-3; v_call: TRBV6-6; d_call: .; clone_size: .
cdr3_aa: CASSPRTTNTGELFF; cdr3_nt: TGTGCCAGCAGCCCAAGGACAACGAACACTGGGGAGCTGTTTTTT; j_call: TRBJ2-2; v_call: TRBV7-2; d_call: .; clone_size: .
cdr3_aa: CASRGGAYEQYF; cdr3_nt: TGTGCCAGCAGAGGGGGGGCCTACGAGCAGTACTTC; j_call: TRBJ2-7; v_call: TRBV6-6; d_call: .; clone_size: .
cdr3_aa: CASSTGTSGRRGRETQYF; cdr3_nt: TGTGCCAGCAGCACCGGGACTAGCGGGAGACGGGGTCGAGAGACCCAGTACTTC; j_call: TRBJ2-5; v_call: TRBV5-8; d_call: TRBD2; clone_size: .
cdr3_aa: CASSWGRGFGSGRFEAFF; cdr3_nt: TGTGCCAGCAGCTGGGGACGGGGTTTCGGCTCCGGACGATTTGAAGCTTTCTTT; j_call: TRBJ1-1; v_call: TRBV7-9; d_call: .; clone_size: .
cdr3_aa: CASSPRGGGGPGRSYNEQFF; cdr3_nt: TGTGCCAGCAGCCCGCGAGGAGGGGGAGGGCCGGGTAGGTCCTACAATGAGCAGTTCTTC; j_call: TRBJ2-1; v_call: TRBV16; d_call: .; clone_size: few
cdr3_aa: CASSLAETGNTEAFF; cdr3_nt: TGCGCCAGCAGCTTGGCAGAGACAGGGAACACTGAAGCTTTCTTT; j_call: TRBJ1-1; v_call: TRBV5-1; d_call: .; clone_size: once
cdr3_aa: CASSQLSRRGTSGSYEQYF; cdr3_nt: TGCGCCAGCAGCCAACTCTCGAGGAGGGGGACTAGCGGGAGCTACGAGCAGTACTTC; j_call: TRBJ2-7; v_call: TRBV4-1; d_call: TRBD2; clone_size: .
cdr3_aa: CASSGTGGFYEQYF; cdr3_nt: TGTGCCAGTAGTGGGACAGGGGGCTTCTACGAGCAGTACTTC; j_call: TRBJ2-7; v_call: TRBV19; d_call: TRBD1; clone_size: few
cdr3_aa: CAINKEFTDTQYF; cdr3_nt: TGTGCCATTAATAAAGAGTTCACAGATACGCAGTATTTT; j_call: TRBJ2-3; v_call: TRBV10-3; d_call: .; clone_size: .
cdr3_aa: CASSSITVGGYTF; cdr3_nt: TGTGCCAGCAGCTCAATTACCGTAGGTGGCTACACCTTC; j_call: TRBJ1-2; v_call: TRBV5-8; d_call: .; clone_size: once
cdr3_aa: CATSRDRGLGKPQHF; cdr3_nt: TGTGCCACCAGCAGAGACAGGGGGCTAGGGAAGCCCCAGCATTTT; j_call: TRBJ1-5; v_call: TRBV15; d_call: TRBD1; clone_size: once
cdr3_aa: CASSLGLGSAIGDEQFF; cdr3_nt: TGCGCCAGCAGCTTGGGTTTGGGGAGTGCCATTGGGGATGAGCAGTTCTTC; j_call: TRBJ2-1; v_call: TRBV5-1; d_call: .; clone_size: .
cdr3_aa: CASSQERIGGRPTLRTDTQYF; cdr3_nt: TGCGCCAGCAGCCAAGAGAGAATAGGCGGGAGGCCCACCCTCCGAACAGATACGCAGTATTTT; j_call: TRBJ2-3; v_call: TRBV4-1; d_call: TRBD2; clone_size: .
cdr3_aa: CATSRDLGGDGGEQYF; cdr3_nt: TGTGCCACCAGCAGAGATCTGGGAGGGGACGGCGGCGAGCAGTACTTC; j_call: TRBJ2-7; v_call: TRBV15; d_call: TRBD2; clone_size: .
cdr3_aa: CASRKTGNAYNEQFF; cdr3_nt: TGTGCCAGCAGAAAGACAGGGAACGCCTACAATGAGCAGTTCTTC; j_call: TRBJ2-1; v_call: TRBV6-1; d_call: TRBD1; clone_size: .
cdr3_aa: CASSQRGQGTYEQYF; cdr3_nt: TGCGCCAGCAGCCAAAGAGGACAGGGGACGTACGAGCAGTACTTC; j_call: TRBJ2-7; v_call: TRBV4-1; d_call: TRBD1; clone_size: .
cdr3_aa: CASITGGTGEQYF; cdr3_nt: TGTGCCAGCATTACGGGGGGGACGGGCGAGCAGTACTTC; j_call: TRBJ2-7; v_call: TRBV28; d_call: TRBD2; clone_size: .
cdr3_aa: CASGRGGSYNEQFF; cdr3_nt: TGTGCCAGCGGGAGAGGTGGTAGTTACAATGAGCAGTTCTTC; j_call: TRBJ2-1; v_call: TRBV2; d_call: .; clone_size: .
cdr3_aa: CSVSLGTGGQAQYF; cdr3_nt: TGCAGCGTTTCCCTAGGGACAGGGGGTCAGGCCCAGTACTTC; j_call: TRBJ2-5; v_call: TRBV29-1; d_call: TRBD1; clone_size: .
cdr3_aa: CASSYGTSGRAYEQYF; cdr3_nt: TGTGCCAGCAGTTATGGGACTAGCGGGAGAGCCTACGAGCAGTACTTC; j_call: TRBJ2-7; v_call: TRBV6-5; d_call: TRBD2; clone_size: .
cdr3_aa: CASGQGIAKNIQYF; cdr3_nt: TGCGCCAGCGGGCAGGGGATCGCCAAAAACATTCAGTACTTC; j_call: TRBJ2-4; v_call: TRBV5-1; d_call: .; clone_size: .
cdr3_aa: CASSRALDRNTGELFF; cdr3_nt: TGTGCCAGCAGCCGGGCCCTGGACAGGAACACCGGGGAGCTGTTTTTT; j_call: TRBJ2-2; v_call: TRBV5-4; d_call: .; clone_size: .
cdr3_aa: CASSHTGGSNQPQHF; cdr3_nt: TGCGCCAGCAGCCATACAGGGGGGAGCAATCAGCCCCAGCATTTT; j_call: TRBJ1-5; v_call: TRBV5-1; d_call: TRBD1; clone_size: .
cdr3_aa: CASNNGLASAQYF; cdr3_nt: TGTGCCAGCAATAATGGACTAGCGTCGGCGCAGTATTTT; j_call: TRBJ2-3; v_call: TRBV27; d_call: TRBD2; clone_size: few
cdr3_aa: CSAATDLLGYTF; cdr3_nt: TGCAGCGCCGCTACGGATTTATTGGGCTACACCTTC; j_call: TRBJ1-2; v_call: TRBV29-1; d_call: .; clone_size: few
cdr3_aa: CASSLIGGYTF; cdr3_nt: TGTGCCAGCAGCCTAATCGGAGGCTACACCTTC; j_call: TRBJ1-2; v_call: TRBV7-9; d_call: .; clone_size: once
cdr3_aa: CASSQDGGVQETQYF; cdr3_nt: TGTGCCAGCAGCCAAGATGGGGGCGTTCAAGAGACCCAGTACTTC; j_call: TRBJ2-5; v_call: TRBV4-2; d_call: .; clone_size: .
cdr3_aa: CASSGGYEGEQYF; cdr3_nt: TGTGCCAGCAGCGGCGGTTACGAGGGCGAGCAGTACTTC; j_call: TRBJ2-7; v_call: TRBV9; d_call: .; clone_size: .
cdr3_aa: CASSGSVREGQSYNEQFF; cdr3_nt: TGTGCCAGCAGTGGGTCAGTCCGAGAGGGGCAGTCCTACAATGAGCAGTTCTTC; j_call: TRBJ2-1; v_call: TRBV28; d_call: .; clone_size: few
cdr3_aa: CASSHPPGQGARTEQYF; cdr3_nt: TGTGCCAGCAGCCACCCTCCGGGACAGGGGGCGCGTACCGAGCAGTACTTC; j_call: TRBJ2-7; v_call: TRBV5-4; d_call: TRBD1; clone_size: .
cdr3_aa: CASSLASRDIRGKLFF; cdr3_nt: TGTGCCAGCAGCTTAGCCTCCCGGGACATTCGGGGAAAACTGTTTTTT; j_call: TRBJ1-4; v_call: TRBV11-2; d_call: .; clone_size: few
cdr3_aa: CASSQDRLAGTERNEQFF; cdr3_nt: TGCGCCAGCAGCCAAGATCGACTAGCGGGAACCGAAAGGAATGAGCAGTTCTTC; j_call: TRBJ2-1; v_call: TRBV4-1; d_call: TRBD2; clone_size: .
cdr3_aa: CASSRLTGVEDTQYF; cdr3_nt: TGTGCCAGCAGCCGATTGACAGGGGTTGAGGATACGCAGTATTTT; j_call: TRBJ2-3; v_call: TRBV11-2; d_call: TRBD1; clone_size: .
cdr3_aa: CASSAEAAGELFF; cdr3_nt: TGTGCCAGCAGTGCGGAGGCGGCCGGGGAGCTGTTTTTT; j_call: TRBJ2-2; v_call: TRBV6-4; d_call: .; clone_size: .
cdr3_aa: CASSLFSRRTGTLSDEKLFF; cdr3_nt: TGTGCCAGCAGCCTCTTTAGTCGGAGGACAGGGACACTCTCAGATGAAAAACTGTTTTTT; j_call: TRBJ1-4; v_call: TRBV7-6; d_call: TRBD1; clone_size: few
cdr3_aa: CASREGGSEQYF; cdr3_nt: TGTGCCAGCAGAGAAGGGGGCTCAGAGCAGTACTTC; j_call: TRBJ2-7; v_call: TRBV7-2; d_call: TRBD1; clone_size: .
cdr3_aa: CASSPRLAGAYNEQFF; cdr3_nt: TGTGCCAGCTCACCACGGCTAGCGGGAGCCTACAATGAGCAGTTCTTC; j_call: TRBJ2-1; v_call: TRBV18; d_call: TRBD2; clone_size: .